These 21 T cell receptor beta chains share one sample of origin, sequenced in a study of blood T cell repertoires in COVID-19. This table comes from immunoSEQ multiplex PCR, and its TCRdb copy is limited to in-frame clones, with some not included. Of 150,000 to 200,000 clones in the sample, about 88% were seen once. The sample comprised peripheral blood. The receptors stem from a woman in her 30s with active or convalescent COVID-19.

This clone was counted once. The J gene is TRBJ2-1, the V gene TRBV7-9; D unclear. V lost 1 base and J lost 10, with 17 bases in between. Germline loops: CDR1 SEHNR, CDR2 FQNEAQ (reference sequence). The CDR3 sequence is 15 residues long. DNA for the CDR3: TGTGCCAGCAGCTTAGGTCAGACCCCGCTAGGAGAGCAGTTCTTC. Residues: CASSLGQTPLGEQFF.

The V gene is TRBV11-2, the J gene TRBJ2-3; a possible D gene is TRBD2 (6 bases). This CDR3 region has 16 residues. Germline values: CDR1 SGHAT, CDR2 FQNNGV. The V and J ends lost 5 bases and 2 bases respectively, with 17 bases between them. The CDR3 nucleotides read TGTGCCAGCAGCGCGCCTTCGGGACTCCACACAGATACGCAGTATTTT. Its protein is CASSAPSGLHTDTQYF.

The V gene is TRBV5-7, the J gene TRBJ2-7, with 8 bases that match TRBD1. TRBV5-7 has ORF status, its function being uncertain. The CDR3 runs to 14 residues. The junction had 5 bases not matched to a gene; V was cut back by 3 bases and J by 3 bases. CDR3 residues: CASSSRDRLYEQYF. CDR3 bases: TGTGCCAGCAGCTCCCGGGACAGGCTCTACGAGCAGTACTTC.

The chain is built from TRBV15 and TRBJ1-5; D gene unclear. V was trimmed by 0 bases and J by 5 bases, leaving 11 bases between them. The CDR3 consists of 15 residues. Germline V gene lookup returns CDR1 LNHNV and CDR2 YYDKDF (reference sequence). The CDR3 DNA sequence: TGTGCCACCAGCAGAGACTTCTCGGGGTATCAGCCCCAGCATTTT. Residues: CATSRDFSGYQPQHF.

The table lists this clone with a count of one. The J gene is TRBJ1-1, the V gene TRBV2, with D possibly TRBD1 on 6 matching bases. The CDR3 length is 13 residues. CDR1 and CDR2 from the germline V gene are SNHLY and FYNNEI. Trimming shortened V by 4 bases and J by 5 bases, and 11 bases separated the two germline ends. The CDR3 nucleotides read TGTGCCAGCAGTGTGGGGGGGCTGACTGAAGCTTTCTTT. It is translated as CASSVGGLTEAFF. Full variable domain (rest looked up from reference TRBV2 and TRBJ1-1): EPEVTQTPSHQVTQMGQEVILRCVPISNHLYFYWYRQILGQKVEFLVSFYNNEISEKSEIFDDQFSVERPDGSNFTLKIRSTKLEDSAMYFCASSVGGLTEAFFGQGTRLTVV.

This sequence joins TRBV29-1 and TRBJ1-1, with a tentative D call TRBD1 (5 bases). The germline CDR1 and CDR2 sequences are SQVTM and ANQGSEA. This CDR3 spans 14 amino acids. Trimming left V 6 bases short and J 8 bases short, with 22 bases between. In DNA form, the CDR3 reads TGCAGCGTCCAAAAAGGACGGGGGATTAGAGAAGCTTTCTTT. Translated: CSVQKGRGIREAFF.

V and J are TRBV6-5 and TRBJ1-5, with no clear D. The CDR3 sequence is 14 residues long. The germline CDR1 and CDR2 sequences are MNHEY and SVGAGI. Trimming shortened V by 2 bases and J by 6 bases, and 11 bases separated the two germline ends. Written as DNA, the CDR3 is TGTGCCAGCAGTTACGGCGGGTGGGGTCAGCCCCAGCATTTT. It translates to CASSYGGWGQPQHF.

This chain uses TRBV6-6 with TRBJ1-3, with TRBD1 identical over 8 bases. Germline V gene data show CDR1 as MNHNY and CDR2 as SVGAGI (reference sequence). CDR3 length: 16 residues. The junction had 5 bases not matched to a gene; V was cut back by 4 bases and J by 0 bases. This chain's CDR3 is CASSSRGQDSGNTIYF. CDR3 coding DNA: TGTGCCAGCAGTTCCAGGGGACAGGACTCTGGAAACACCATATATTTT.

The chain links TRBV29-1 to TRBJ1-1, with 7 bases identical to TRBD1. Germline V gene lookup returns CDR1 SQVTM and CDR2 ANQGSEA. Trimming removed 4 bases from V and 10 bases from J; junction bases left unmatched: 6. This CDR3 contains 11 residues. CDR3 in DNA: TGCAGCGTTGCGGTGGGACAGAGAGCTTTCTTT. Its translation: CSVAVGQRAFF.

The genes are TRBV19 and TRBJ2-1, with TRBD2 identical over 11 bases. The J segment lost 4 bases and the V segment lost 5 bases, leaving 10 bases of the junction unmatched. This CDR3 is built from 17 residues. The germline V gene has CDR1 LNHDA and CDR2 SQIVND (reference sequence). CDR3 DNA: TGTGCCAGTAGTTTTAGGGCTAGCGGGAGGTCATACAATGAGCAGTTCTTC. Protein sequence: CASSFRASGRSYNEQFF.

The chain combines TRBV28 with TRBJ1-2, with 9 bases matching TRBD1. Germline CDR1 reads MDHEN; CDR2 reads SYDVKM. The CDR3 length is 15 residues. The junction had 8 bases not matched to a gene; V was cut back by 6 bases and J by 3 bases. CDR3 DNA sequence: TGTGCCAGCAGACCAACAGGGGGCGCTTACTATGGCTACACCTTC. Protein product: CASRPTGGAYYGYTF.

The V and J genes are TRBV13 and TRBJ1-2; perhaps TRBD1 as D (6 bases). The CDR3 spans 14 residues. V was clipped by 5 bases and J by 1 base, with 11 bases between them. Germline V CDR1 and CDR2: PRHDT, FYEKMQ (reference sequence). The CDR3 DNA reads TGTGCCAGCAGCCCCCGGGACAATAACTATGGCTACACCTTC. Translating it yields CASSPRDNNYGYTF.

The chain recombines TRBV6-5 with TRBJ2-4; 7 positions match TRBD1. This CDR3 is 15 amino acids long. The V gene's germline CDR1 is MNHEY and CDR2 SVGAGI. With V trimmed by 2 bases and J by 9 bases, 10 bases remained unmatched. CDR3 amino acids: CASSYPTGTEGIQYF. CDR3 in DNA: TGTGCCAGCAGTTACCCGACCGGGACAGAAGGCATTCAGTACTTC.

The rearrangement joins TRBV19 to TRBJ1-1; TRBD1 agrees at 7 bases. The germline gives CDR1 LNHDA, CDR2 SQIVND (reference sequence). The CDR3 has 16 amino acids. The junction had 12 bases not matched to a gene; V was cut back by 4 bases and J by 4 bases. The CDR3 DNA reads TGTGCCAGTAGTACCCTGAGGGGGCAATCGGTCACTGAAGCTTTCTTT. This gives the protein CASSTLRGQSVTEAFF.

V usage is TRBV27 and J usage is TRBJ1-1; 10 bases line up with TRBD1. The germline V gene has CDR1 MNHEY and CDR2 SMNVEV (reference sequence). V dropped 6 bases and J dropped 11; count of bases not matched to a gene: 9. This CDR3 has 13 residues. The CDR3 spells CASRLGQGDYAFF. The CDR3 DNA reads TGTGCCAGCAGACTCGGACAGGGGGATTACGCTTTCTTT.

Of note for this clone: The same CDR3 is also encoded by other DNA sequences in this sample. The chain links TRBV27 to TRBJ2-7; D may be TRBD2 (6 bases). Germline V CDR1 and CDR2: MNHEY, SMNVEV (reference sequence). The CDR3 totals 14 residues. The V and J ends lost 0 bases and 3 bases respectively, with 9 bases between them. CDR3 residues: CASSLSAGNYEQYF. In nucleotides, the CDR3 is TGTGCCAGCAGTTTATCGGCGGGAAACTACGAGCAGTACTTC.

This clone has only one observation. This sample also contains other DNA sequences that code for the same CDR3. The chain is built from TRBV6-1 and TRBJ2-3; D unclear. Trimming cost V 3 bases and J 1 base, with 5 bases left between them. Germline CDR1 MNHNS, CDR2 SASEGT. This CDR3 is 13 amino acids long. The CDR3 protein is CASSEARTDTQYF. As DNA, the CDR3 is TGTGCCAGCAGTGAGGCTCGCACAGATACGCAGTATTTT.

The rearrangement links TRBV9 to TRBJ1-5, with D possibly being TRBD1 (5 bases). The CDR3 loop spans 17 amino acids. Germline assignment: CDR1 SGDLS and CDR2 YYNGEE. Trimming cost V 0 bases and J 1 base, with 14 bases left between them. CDR3: CASSVGPGLRSNQPQHF. CDR3 DNA sequence: TGTGCCAGCAGCGTAGGTCCAGGGTTAAGGAGCAATCAGCCCCAGCATTTT.

V and J are TRBV5-4 and TRBJ2-7; D not resolved. V was trimmed by 4 bases and J by 4 bases, leaving 15 bases between them. Looked up from germline, CDR1 is SGHNT and CDR2 is YYREEE (reference sequence). This CDR3 has 14 amino acids. The CDR3 bases are TGTGCCAGCAGCAAACCACAGTCCTTGTACGAGCAGTACTTC. The encoded protein is CASSKPQSLYEQYF.

The V call is TRBV11-3, the J call TRBJ2-1; TRBD1 is a possible D gene (6 bases). Germline V lookup: CDR1 SGHNT, CDR2 YENEEA. The CDR3 sequence is 13 residues long. Trimming stripped 6 bases from V and 5 bases from J, with 11 bases between. This CDR3 is CASSTGPNNEQFF. The CDR3, as DNA: TGTGCCAGCAGTACAGGGCCTAACAATGAGCAGTTCTTC.

The chain couples TRBV24-1 to TRBJ1-2; 9 bases match TRBD1. V dropped 5 bases and J dropped 8; count of bases not matched to a gene: 5. The CDR3 is 13 residues long. Germline V gives CDR1 KGHDR, CDR2 SFDVKD. DNA for the CDR3: TGTGCCACCAGTGTGGGACAGGGAGGGGGCTACACCTTC. Translation: CATSVGQGGGYTF.